The source of this TCR beta chain is a study of OX40 agonist ivuxolimab in advanced cancers. Across the study: Hepatocellular carcinoma, melanoma, renal cell or head and neck cancer affected the dose-escalation patients.

Method: immunoSEQ multiplex PCR; TCRdb's copy keeps in-frame clones and lacks some. This table has 75,000 to 90,000 clones, roughly 90% appearing once. A word on this clone: Its antigen is as yet unknown.

Study results and limitations: More expanded clones were found, on average, in CD8+ than in CD4+ T cells.

V was shortened by 6 bases and J by 3 bases, with 15 bases between the two germline ends. The CDR3 sequence is 15 residues long. CDR1 and CDR2 from the germline V gene are MNHEY and SVGAGI. The source material was CD4+ or CD8+ T cells sorted from blood, sampled in a trial of the OX40 agonist ivuxolimab. The V gene is TRBV6-5, the J gene TRBJ2-1, with D possibly called TRBD1 or TRBD2 (5 bases each). The sequence was collected from an adult with an advanced solid tumor such as melanoma, head and neck, liver or kidney cancer. The CDR3 protein is CASSSRDRVYNEQFF. The CDR3 nucleotides are TGTGCCAGCAGCTCCCGGGACCGAGTCTACAATGAGCAGTTCTTC.